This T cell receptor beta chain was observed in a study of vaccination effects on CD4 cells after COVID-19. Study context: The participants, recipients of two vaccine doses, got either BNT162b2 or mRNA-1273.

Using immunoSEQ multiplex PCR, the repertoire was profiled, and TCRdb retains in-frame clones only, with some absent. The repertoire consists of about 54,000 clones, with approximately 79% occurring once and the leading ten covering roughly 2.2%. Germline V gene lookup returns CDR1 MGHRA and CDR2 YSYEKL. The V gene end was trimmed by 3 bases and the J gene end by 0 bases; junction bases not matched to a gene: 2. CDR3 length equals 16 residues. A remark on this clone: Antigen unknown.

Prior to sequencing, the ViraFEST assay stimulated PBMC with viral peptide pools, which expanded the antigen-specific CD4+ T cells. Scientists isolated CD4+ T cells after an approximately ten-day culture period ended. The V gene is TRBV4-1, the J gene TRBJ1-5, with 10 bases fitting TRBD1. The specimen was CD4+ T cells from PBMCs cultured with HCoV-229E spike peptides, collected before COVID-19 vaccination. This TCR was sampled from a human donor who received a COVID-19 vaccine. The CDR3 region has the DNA TGCGCCAGCAGCCAGAGGACAGGGGGTAGCAATCAGCCCCAGCATTTT. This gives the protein CASSQRTGGSNQPQHF.